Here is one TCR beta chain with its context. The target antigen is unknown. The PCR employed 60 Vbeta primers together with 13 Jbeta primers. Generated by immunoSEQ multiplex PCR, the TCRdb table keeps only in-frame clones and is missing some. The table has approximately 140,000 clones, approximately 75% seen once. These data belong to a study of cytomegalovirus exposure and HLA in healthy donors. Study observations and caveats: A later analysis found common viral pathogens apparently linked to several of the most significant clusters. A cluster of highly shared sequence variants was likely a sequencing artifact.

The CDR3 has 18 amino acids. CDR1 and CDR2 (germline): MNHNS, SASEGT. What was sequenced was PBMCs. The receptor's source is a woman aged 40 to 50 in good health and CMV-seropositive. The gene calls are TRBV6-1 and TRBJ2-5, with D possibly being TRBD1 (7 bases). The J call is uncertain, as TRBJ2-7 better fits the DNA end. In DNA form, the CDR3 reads TGTGCCAGCAGTGAAGCGCCCGGCGGGACAGCGAACCTCTACGAGCAGTACTTC. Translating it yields CASSEAPGGTANLYEQYF.